This record covers a single T cell receptor (beta chain). The antigen remains unidentified. The CDR3 covers 12 residues. V lost 7 bases and J 8 bases, leaving 12 bases between the germline ends. In germline, CDR1 is ENHRY, CDR2 SYGVKD. Blood samples were obtained at baseline, cycle 4 day 1, and cycle 7 day 1. This record comes from a study of OX40 agonist ivuxolimab in advanced cancers. As for the study in general: Of the participants, approximately 38% had some prior anti-PD-1, anti-PD-L1 or anti-CTLA-4 therapy, which was allowed. One patient with hepatocellular carcinoma and two with cutaneous melanoma, three in all, had partial responses. Study outcomes and limitations: Antigen specificity of clonally expanded peripheral T cells was not established.

Clones were read by immunoSEQ multiplex PCR, and TCRdb kept only the in-frame ones, dropping some. The sample holds under 80,000 clones, about 91% seen once. The chain couples TRBV10-3 to TRBJ2-1; tentative D call: TRBD2 (5 bases). The sample consisted of CD4+ or CD8+ T cells sorted from blood, taken in a trial of the OX40 agonist ivuxolimab. The receptor's source is an adult with an advanced solid tumor such as melanoma, head and neck, liver or kidney cancer. DNA for the CDR3: TGTGCCATCAACAACCCGGGGTATGAGCAGTTCTTC. Translation: CAINNPGYEQFF.